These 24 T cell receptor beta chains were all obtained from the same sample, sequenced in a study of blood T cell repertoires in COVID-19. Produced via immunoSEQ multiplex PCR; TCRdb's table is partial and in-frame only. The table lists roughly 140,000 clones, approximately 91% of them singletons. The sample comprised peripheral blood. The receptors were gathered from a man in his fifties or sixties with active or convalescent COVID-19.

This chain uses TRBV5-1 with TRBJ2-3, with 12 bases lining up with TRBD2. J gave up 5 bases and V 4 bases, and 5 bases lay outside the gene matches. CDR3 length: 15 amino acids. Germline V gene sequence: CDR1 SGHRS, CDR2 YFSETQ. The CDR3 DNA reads TGCGCCAGCAGCACGACTAGCGGGAGACAAGATACGCAGTATTTT. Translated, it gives CASSTTSGRQDTQYF.

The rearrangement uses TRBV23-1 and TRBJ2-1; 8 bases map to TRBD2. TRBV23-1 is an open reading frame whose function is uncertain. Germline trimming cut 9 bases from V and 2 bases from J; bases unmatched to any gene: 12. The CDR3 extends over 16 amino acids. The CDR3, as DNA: TGCGCCAGAGGGCGTCGGGGGACTAGGCCCTACAATGAGCAGTTCTTC. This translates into CARGRRGTRPYNEQFF.

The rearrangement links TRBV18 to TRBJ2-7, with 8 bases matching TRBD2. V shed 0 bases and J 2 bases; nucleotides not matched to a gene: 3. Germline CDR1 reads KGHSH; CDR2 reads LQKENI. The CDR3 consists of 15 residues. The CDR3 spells CASSPPSGGPYEQYF. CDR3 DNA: TGTGCCAGCTCACCACCGAGCGGGGGCCCCTACGAGCAGTACTTC.

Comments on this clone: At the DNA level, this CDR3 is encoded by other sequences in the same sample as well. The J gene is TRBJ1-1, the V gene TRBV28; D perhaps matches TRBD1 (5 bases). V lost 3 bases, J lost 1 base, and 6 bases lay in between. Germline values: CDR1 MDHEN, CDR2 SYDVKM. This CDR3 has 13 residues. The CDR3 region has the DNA TGTGCCAGCAGTTTGCAGGGGAACACTGAAGCTTTCTTT. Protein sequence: CASSLQGNTEAFF.

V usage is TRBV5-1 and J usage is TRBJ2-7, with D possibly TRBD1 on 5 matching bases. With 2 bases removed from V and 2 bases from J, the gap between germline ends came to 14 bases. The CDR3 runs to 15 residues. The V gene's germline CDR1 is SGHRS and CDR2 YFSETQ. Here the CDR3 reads CASSLGTGSTYEQYF. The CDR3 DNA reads TGCGCCAGCAGCTTAGGCACAGGCTCAACCTACGAGCAGTACTTC.

DNA for the CDR3: TGTGCCAGCCAAAGCACAGATACGCAGTATTTT. It specifies CASQSTDTQYF. V and J are TRBV2 and TRBJ2-3; D is uncertain. The germline V and J ends were trimmed by 8 bases and 0 bases, with 3 bases remaining between them. This CDR3 region has 11 residues. Per germline, CDR1 SNHLY and CDR2 FYNNEI.

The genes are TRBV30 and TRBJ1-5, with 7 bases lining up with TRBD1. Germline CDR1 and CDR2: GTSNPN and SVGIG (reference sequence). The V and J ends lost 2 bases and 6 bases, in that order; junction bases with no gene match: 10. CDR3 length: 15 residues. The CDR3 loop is CAWSPRGGSGQPQHF. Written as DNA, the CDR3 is TGTGCCTGGAGTCCCAGAGGGGGCTCGGGTCAGCCCCAGCATTTT. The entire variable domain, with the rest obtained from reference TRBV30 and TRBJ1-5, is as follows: SQTIHQWPATLVQPVGSPLSLECTVEGTSNPNLYWYRQAAGRGLQLLFYSVGIGQISSEVPQNLSASRPQDRQFILSSKKLLLSDSGFYLCAWSPRGGSGQPQHFGDGTRLSIL.

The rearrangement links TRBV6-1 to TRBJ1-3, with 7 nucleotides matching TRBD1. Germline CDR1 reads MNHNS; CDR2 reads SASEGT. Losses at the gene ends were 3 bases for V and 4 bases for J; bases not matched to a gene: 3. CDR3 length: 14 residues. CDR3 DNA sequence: TGTGCCAGCAGTGAGGGCAGGGGGGGAAACACCATATATTTT. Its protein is CASSEGRGGNTIYF.

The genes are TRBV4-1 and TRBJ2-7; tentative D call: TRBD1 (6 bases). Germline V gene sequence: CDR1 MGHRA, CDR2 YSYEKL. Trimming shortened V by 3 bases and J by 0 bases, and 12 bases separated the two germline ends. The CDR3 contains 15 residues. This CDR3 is CASSQRQESSYEQYF. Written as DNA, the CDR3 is TGCGCCAGCAGCCAGAGACAGGAGAGCTCCTACGAGCAGTACTTC.

The CDR3 is CASSPDLAEGNEQFF. For the CDR3, the DNA is TGTGCCAGCTCACCGGACCTAGCGGAAGGGAATGAGCAGTTCTTC. The chain links TRBV18 to TRBJ2-1, with 7 nucleotides matching TRBD2. Germline values: CDR1 KGHSH, CDR2 LQKENI. The trim removed 3 bases at V and 7 bases at J, leaving 9 bases unmatched. CDR3 length: 15 amino acids. The full variable domain, completed using reference TRBV18 and TRBJ2-1, is NAGVMQNPRHLVRRRGQEARLRCSPMKGHSHVYWYRQLPEEGLKFMVYLQKENIIDESGMPKERFSAEFPKEGPSILRIQQVVRGDSAAYFCASSPDLAEGNEQFFGPGTRLTVL.

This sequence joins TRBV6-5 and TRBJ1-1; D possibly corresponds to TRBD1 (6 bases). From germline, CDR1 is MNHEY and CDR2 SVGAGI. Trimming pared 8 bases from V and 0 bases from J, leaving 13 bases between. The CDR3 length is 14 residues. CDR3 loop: CASLNRAMNTEAFF. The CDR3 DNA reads TGTGCCAGCTTAAACAGGGCAATGAACACTGAAGCTTTCTTT.

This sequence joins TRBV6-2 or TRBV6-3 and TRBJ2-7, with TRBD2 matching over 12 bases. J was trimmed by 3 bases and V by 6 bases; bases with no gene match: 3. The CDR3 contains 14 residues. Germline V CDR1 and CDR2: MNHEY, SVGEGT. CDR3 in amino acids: CASSLTSGSYEQYF. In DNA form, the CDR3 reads TGTGCCAGCAGCTTGACTAGCGGGAGCTACGAGCAGTACTTC.

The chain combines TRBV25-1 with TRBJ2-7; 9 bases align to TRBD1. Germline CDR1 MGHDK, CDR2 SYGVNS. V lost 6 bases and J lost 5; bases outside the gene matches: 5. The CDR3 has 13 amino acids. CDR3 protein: CASRGQGVHEQYF. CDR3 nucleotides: TGTGCCAGCAGGGGACAGGGAGTCCACGAGCAGTACTTC.

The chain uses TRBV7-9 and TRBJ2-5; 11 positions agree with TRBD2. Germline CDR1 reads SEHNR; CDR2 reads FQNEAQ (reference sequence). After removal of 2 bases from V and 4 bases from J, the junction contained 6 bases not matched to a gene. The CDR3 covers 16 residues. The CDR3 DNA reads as TGTGCCAGCAGCTTAACGTCCGGACTAGCGGGAGAGACCCAGTACTTC. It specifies CASSLTSGLAGETQYF.

The DNA for the CDR3 is TGCAGCACCTACCACGGCTACGAGCAGTACTTC. Translating it yields CSTYHGYEQYF. The rearrangement joins TRBV20-1 to TRBJ2-7; D is uncertain. Germline CDR1 and CDR2: DFQATT and SNEGSKA (reference sequence). The CDR3 runs to 11 residues.

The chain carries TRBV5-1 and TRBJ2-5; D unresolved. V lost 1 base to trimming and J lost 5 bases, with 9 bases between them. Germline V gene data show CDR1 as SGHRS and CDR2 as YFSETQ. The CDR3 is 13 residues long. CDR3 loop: CASSLWPGETQYF. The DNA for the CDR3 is TGCGCCAGCAGCTTGTGGCCTGGCGAGACCCAGTACTTC.

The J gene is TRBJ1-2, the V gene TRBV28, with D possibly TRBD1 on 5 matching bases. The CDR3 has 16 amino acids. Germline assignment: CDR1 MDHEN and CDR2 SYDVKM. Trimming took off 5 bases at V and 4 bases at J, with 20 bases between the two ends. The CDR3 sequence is CASSPGTGGGFYGYTF. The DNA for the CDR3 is TGTGCCAGCAGTCCCGGGACGGGAGGCGGGTTCTATGGCTACACCTTC.

The CDR3 DNA is TGTGCCAGCAGCTTAGGGGCTAGCGGGAGGGCCACAGATACGCAGTATTTT. This codes for CASSLGASGRATDTQYF. The V and J genes are TRBV7-9 and TRBJ2-3; 12 positions agree with TRBD2. Germline V CDR1 and CDR2: SEHNR, FQNEAQ (reference sequence). Trimming took 1 base from V and 2 from J; bases not matched to a gene: 4. There are 17 residues in the CDR3. Looking up the rest from reference TRBV7-9 and TRBJ2-3 gives the full variable domain: DTGVSQNPRHKITKRGQNVTFRCDPISEHNRLYWYRQTLGQGPEFLTYFQNEAQLEKSRLLSDRFSAERPKGSFSTLEIQRTEQGDSAMYLCASSLGASGRATDTQYFGPGTRLTVL.

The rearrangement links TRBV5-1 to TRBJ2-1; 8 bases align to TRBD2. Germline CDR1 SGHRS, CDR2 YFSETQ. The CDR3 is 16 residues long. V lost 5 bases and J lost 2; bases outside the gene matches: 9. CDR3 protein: CASSLAGGRTYNEQFF. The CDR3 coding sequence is TGCGCCAGCAGTCTTGCGGGAGGCCGGACCTACAATGAGCAGTTCTTC. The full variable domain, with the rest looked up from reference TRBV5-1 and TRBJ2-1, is KAGVTQTPRYLIKTRGQQVTLSCSPISGHRSVSWYQQTPGQGLQFLFEYFSETQRNKGNFPGRFSGRQFSNSRSEMNVSTLELGDSALYLCASSLAGGRTYNEQFFGPGTRLTVL.

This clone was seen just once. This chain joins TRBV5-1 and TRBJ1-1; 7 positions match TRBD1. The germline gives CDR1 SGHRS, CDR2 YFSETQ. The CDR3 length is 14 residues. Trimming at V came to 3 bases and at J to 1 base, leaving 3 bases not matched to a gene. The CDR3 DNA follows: TGCGCCAGCAGCTCAGACAGGGCGAACACTGAAGCTTTCTTT. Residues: CASSSDRANTEAFF.

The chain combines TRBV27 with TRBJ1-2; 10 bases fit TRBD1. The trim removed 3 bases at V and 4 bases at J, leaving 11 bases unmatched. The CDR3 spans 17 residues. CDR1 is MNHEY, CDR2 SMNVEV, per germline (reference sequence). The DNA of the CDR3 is TGTGCCAGCAGTTTGACAGGGGGCTCCTTGTGGATCTATGGCTACACCTTC. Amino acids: CASSLTGGSLWIYGYTF.

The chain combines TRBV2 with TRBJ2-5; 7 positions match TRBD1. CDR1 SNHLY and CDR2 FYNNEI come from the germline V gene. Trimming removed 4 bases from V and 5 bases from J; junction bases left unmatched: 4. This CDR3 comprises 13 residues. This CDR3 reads CASSVGGVETQYF. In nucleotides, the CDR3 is TGTGCCAGCAGTGTAGGGGGCGTGGAGACCCAGTACTTC. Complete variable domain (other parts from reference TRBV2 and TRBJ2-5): EPEVTQTPSHQVTQMGQEVILRCVPISNHLYFYWYRQILGQKVEFLVSFYNNEISEKSEIFDDQFSVERPDGSNFTLKIRSTKLEDSAMYFCASSVGGVETQYFGPGTRLLVL.

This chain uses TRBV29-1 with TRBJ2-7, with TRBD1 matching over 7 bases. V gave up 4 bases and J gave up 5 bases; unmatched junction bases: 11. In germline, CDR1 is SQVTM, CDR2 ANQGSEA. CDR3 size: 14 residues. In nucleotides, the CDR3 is TGCAGCGTTGTCCCACAGGGGCAGGGCCACGAGCAGTACTTC. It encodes CSVVPQGQGHEQYF.

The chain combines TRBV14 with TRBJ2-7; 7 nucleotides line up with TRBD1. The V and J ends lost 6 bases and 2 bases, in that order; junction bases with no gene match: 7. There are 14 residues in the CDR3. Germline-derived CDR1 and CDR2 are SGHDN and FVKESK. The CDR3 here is CASSQSQGAYEQYF. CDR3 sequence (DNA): TGTGCCAGCAGTCAAAGCCAGGGGGCCTACGAGCAGTACTTC.